This passage covers 8 T cell receptor beta chains from one sample sequenced in a study of cytomegalovirus exposure and HLA in healthy donors. Sequenced by immunoSEQ multiplex PCR; TCRdb stores in-frame clones only, minus some. The profile shows 150,000 or so clones, about 94% of them singletons. The sequencing sample was made of PBMCs. These TCRs come from a young man in good health and CMV-seropositive.

V usage is TRBV28 and J usage is TRBJ1-2; tentatively, D is TRBD1 (5 bases). This CDR3 region has 14 residues. Germline V lookup: CDR1 MDHEN, CDR2 SYDVKM. The ends were cut back, 5 bases at V and 5 bases at J, with 15 bases in the middle. The CDR3: CASSQIGGKYGYTF. The CDR3 nucleotides are TGTGCCAGCAGTCAGATCGGGGGTAAATATGGCTACACCTTC.

The CDR3 sequence: CASSPGLAGLRRSYNEQFF. CDR3 DNA: TGTGCCAGCAGTCCGGGACTAGCGGGACTCCGCCGCTCCTACAATGAGCAGTTCTTC. The chain employs TRBV5-4 and TRBJ2-1; 13 bases match TRBD2. Germline values: CDR1 SGHNT, CDR2 YYREEE (reference sequence). The CDR3 sequence is 19 residues long. Losses at the gene ends were 5 bases for V and 0 bases for J; bases not matched to a gene: 11.

The chain links TRBV13 to TRBJ2-1, with D perhaps matching TRBD1 (8 bases). V was pared by 4 bases and J by 2 bases, with 24 bases between. Germline CDR1 and CDR2: PRHDT and FYEKMQ (reference sequence). The CDR3 loop spans 19 amino acids. The CDR3 DNA sequence: TGTGCCAGCAGCTCAAGGACAGGGAGGGCTGTGGTCACCTACAATGAGCAGTTCTTC. This gives the protein CASSSRTGRAVVTYNEQFF.

The chain couples TRBV5-1 to TRBJ2-1; maybe TRBD2 (5 bases). V was clipped by 4 bases and J by 6 bases, with 8 bases between them. This CDR3 region has 12 residues. CDR1 and CDR2 (germline): SGHRS, YFSETQ. This chain's CDR3 is CASSLAGNEQFF. The DNA of the CDR3 is TGCGCCAGCAGCCTCGCGGGCAATGAGCAGTTCTTC. Full variable domain (remainder filled in from reference TRBV5-1 and TRBJ2-1): KAGVTQTPRYLIKTRGQQVTLSCSPISGHRSVSWYQQTPGQGLQFLFEYFSETQRNKGNFPGRFSGRQFSNSRSEMNVSTLELGDSALYLCASSLAGNEQFFGPGTRLTVL.

V gene TRBV28 combines with J gene TRBJ1-4; D is unclear. The V gene lost 3 bases and the J gene lost 8 bases, with 10 bases spanning the gap. The CDR3 has 13 amino acids. Germline assignment: CDR1 MDHEN and CDR2 SYDVKM. CDR3 DNA sequence: TGTGCCAGCAGTTTCGGGAGGGAGGAAAAACTGTTTTTT. Translating it yields CASSFGREEKLFF.

The gene calls are TRBV5-1 and TRBJ2-1; 7 bases match TRBD2. Germline V gene sequence: CDR1 SGHRS, CDR2 YFSETQ. The CDR3 length is 16 residues. V shed 3 bases and J 3 bases; nucleotides not matched to a gene: 9. CDR3 residues: CASSSTGTIYYNEQFF. DNA for the CDR3: TGCGCCAGCAGCTCAACCGGGACTATCTACTACAATGAGCAGTTCTTC.

This chain links TRBV7-9 with TRBJ2-1, with 10 bases that match TRBD2. This CDR3 contains 17 residues. After removal of 5 bases from V and 6 bases from J, the junction contained 13 bases not matched to a gene. CDR1 and CDR2 (germline): SEHNR, FQNEAQ (reference sequence). The CDR3, as DNA: TGTGCCAGCAGCCCCCGGTCGGCTAGCGGGAGCGGCAATGAGCAGTTCTTC. Translating it yields CASSPRSASGSGNEQFF.

The chain joins TRBV7-6 to TRBJ2-7, with 9 bases fitting TRBD2. After removal of 2 bases from V and 6 bases from J, the junction contained 8 bases not matched to a gene. The CDR3 has 15 residues. Per germline, CDR1 SGHVS and CDR2 FNYEAQ. The CDR3 region has the DNA TGTGCCAGCAGCTTATTTGGCGGGAGGGGAGCCGAGCAGTACTTC. Translating it yields CASSLFGGRGAEQYF.